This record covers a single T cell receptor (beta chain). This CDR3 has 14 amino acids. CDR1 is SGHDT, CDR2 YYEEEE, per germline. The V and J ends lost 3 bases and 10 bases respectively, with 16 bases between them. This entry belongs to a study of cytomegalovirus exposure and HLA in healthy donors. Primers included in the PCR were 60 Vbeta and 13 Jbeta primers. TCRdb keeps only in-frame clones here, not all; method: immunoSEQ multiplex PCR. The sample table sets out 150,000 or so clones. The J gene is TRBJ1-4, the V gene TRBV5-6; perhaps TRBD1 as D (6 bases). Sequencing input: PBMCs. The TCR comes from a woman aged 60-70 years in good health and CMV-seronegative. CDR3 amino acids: CASSWGQGIRKLFF. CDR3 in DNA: TGTGCCAGCAGCTGGGGGCAGGGGATCCGAAAACTGTTTTTT. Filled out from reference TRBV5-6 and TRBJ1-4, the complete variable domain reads DAGVTQSPTHLIKTRGQQVTLRCSPKSGHDTVSWYQQALGQGPQFIFQYYEEEERQRGNFPDRFSGHQFPNYSSELNVNALLLGDSALYLCASSWGQGIRKLFFGSGTQLSVL.